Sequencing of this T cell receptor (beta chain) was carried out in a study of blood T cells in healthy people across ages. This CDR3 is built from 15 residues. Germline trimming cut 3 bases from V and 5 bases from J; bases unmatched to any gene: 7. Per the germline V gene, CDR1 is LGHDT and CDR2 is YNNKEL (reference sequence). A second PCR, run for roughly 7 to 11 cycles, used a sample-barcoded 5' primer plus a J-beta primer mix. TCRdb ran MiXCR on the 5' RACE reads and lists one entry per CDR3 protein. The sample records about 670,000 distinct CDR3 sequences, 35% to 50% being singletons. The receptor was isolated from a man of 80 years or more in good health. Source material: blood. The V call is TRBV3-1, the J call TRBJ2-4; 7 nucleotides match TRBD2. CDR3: CASSQIGTKENIQYF. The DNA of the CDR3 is TGTGCCAGCAGCCAGATCGGGACTAAGGAAAACATTCAGTACTTC.